The 8 T cell receptor beta chains below come from one sample, sequenced in a study of blood T cell repertoires in COVID-19. Sequencing used immunoSEQ multiplex PCR; TCRdb keeps in-frame clones, though not all of them. The sample shows fewer than 95,000 clones, roughly nine tenths of them seen only once. Sequencing input: peripheral blood. These TCRs come from a man over 45 with acute or convalescent COVID-19.

The rearrangement joins TRBV5-6 to TRBJ1-5; 7 bases line up with TRBD1. Looked up from germline, CDR1 is SGHDT and CDR2 is YYEEEE. The CDR3 spans 15 residues. The J segment lost 6 bases and the V segment lost 0 bases, leaving 6 bases of the junction unmatched. This CDR3 reads CASSLGQGRTQPQHF. CDR3 in DNA: TGTGCCAGCAGCTTGGGACAGGGACGTACTCAGCCCCAGCATTTT.

This chain links TRBV19 with TRBJ2-1; 11 bases are a match to TRBD2. Losses at the gene ends were 3 bases for V and 8 bases for J; bases not matched to a gene: 9. CDR3 length: 16 residues. Germline-derived CDR1 and CDR2 are LNHDA and SQIVND (reference sequence). CDR3 in DNA: TGTGCCAGTAGTATTAGCGGGGGGGCGATTCGGGATGAGCAGTTCTTC. Protein sequence: CASSISGGAIRDEQFF.

The chain links TRBV11-2 to TRBJ2-2; 9 nucleotides line up with TRBD2. V gave up 3 bases and J gave up 4 bases; unmatched junction bases: 6. The CDR3 runs 16 residues. Looked up from germline, CDR1 is SGHAT and CDR2 is FQNNGV. CDR3 nucleotides: TGTGCCAGCAGCTTGAGGCTAGCGGGGAGCACCGGGGAGCTGTTTTTT. Protein product: CASSLRLAGSTGELFF.

The chain joins TRBV18 to TRBJ2-1; D unclear. The CDR3 runs 13 residues. Trimming pared 0 bases from V and 2 bases from J, leaving 2 bases between. CDR1 is KGHSH, CDR2 LQKENI, per germline. The CDR3 region is CASSPPTYNEQFF. For the CDR3, the DNA is TGTGCCAGCTCACCACCTACCTACAATGAGCAGTTCTTC.

The chain employs TRBV11-3 and TRBJ1-1; possible D gene TRBD1, 6 bases. Germline assignment: CDR1 SGHNT and CDR2 YENEEA. Deletions cut 4 bases from V and 8 bases from J, with 14 bases between. CDR3 length equals 13 residues. The CDR3 nucleotides read TGTGCCAGCAGCTCAGACGAACAGGGAGAAGCTTTCTTT. It translates to CASSSDEQGEAFF.

The V and J genes are TRBV4-2 and TRBJ1-4; D remains unclear. V lost 1 base, J lost 5 bases, and 8 bases lay in between. Germline CDR1 LGHNA, CDR2 YNFKEQ. The CDR3 runs to 14 residues. Here the CDR3 reads CASSQGQINEKLFF. DNA of the CDR3: TGTGCCAGCAGCCAAGGGCAGATAAATGAAAAACTGTTTTTT.

The chain carries TRBV28 and TRBJ1-2; D gene unclear. Trimming pared 3 bases from V and 6 bases from J, leaving 2 bases between. This CDR3 comprises 10 residues. Germline CDR1 and CDR2: MDHEN and SYDVKM. The CDR3 protein is CASSFNGYTF. DNA for the CDR3: TGTGCCAGCAGTTTTAATGGCTACACCTTC.

The rearrangement uses TRBV19 and TRBJ2-2, with a possible D match to TRBD1 (5 bases). Germline CDR1 and CDR2: LNHDA and SQIVND (reference sequence). The CDR3 sequence is 13 residues long. V lost 8 bases and J 3 bases, leaving 10 bases between the germline ends. The DNA for the CDR3 is TGTGCCAGTCAGCAGGGATACACCGGGGAGCTGTTTTTT. Protein product: CASQQGYTGELFF.